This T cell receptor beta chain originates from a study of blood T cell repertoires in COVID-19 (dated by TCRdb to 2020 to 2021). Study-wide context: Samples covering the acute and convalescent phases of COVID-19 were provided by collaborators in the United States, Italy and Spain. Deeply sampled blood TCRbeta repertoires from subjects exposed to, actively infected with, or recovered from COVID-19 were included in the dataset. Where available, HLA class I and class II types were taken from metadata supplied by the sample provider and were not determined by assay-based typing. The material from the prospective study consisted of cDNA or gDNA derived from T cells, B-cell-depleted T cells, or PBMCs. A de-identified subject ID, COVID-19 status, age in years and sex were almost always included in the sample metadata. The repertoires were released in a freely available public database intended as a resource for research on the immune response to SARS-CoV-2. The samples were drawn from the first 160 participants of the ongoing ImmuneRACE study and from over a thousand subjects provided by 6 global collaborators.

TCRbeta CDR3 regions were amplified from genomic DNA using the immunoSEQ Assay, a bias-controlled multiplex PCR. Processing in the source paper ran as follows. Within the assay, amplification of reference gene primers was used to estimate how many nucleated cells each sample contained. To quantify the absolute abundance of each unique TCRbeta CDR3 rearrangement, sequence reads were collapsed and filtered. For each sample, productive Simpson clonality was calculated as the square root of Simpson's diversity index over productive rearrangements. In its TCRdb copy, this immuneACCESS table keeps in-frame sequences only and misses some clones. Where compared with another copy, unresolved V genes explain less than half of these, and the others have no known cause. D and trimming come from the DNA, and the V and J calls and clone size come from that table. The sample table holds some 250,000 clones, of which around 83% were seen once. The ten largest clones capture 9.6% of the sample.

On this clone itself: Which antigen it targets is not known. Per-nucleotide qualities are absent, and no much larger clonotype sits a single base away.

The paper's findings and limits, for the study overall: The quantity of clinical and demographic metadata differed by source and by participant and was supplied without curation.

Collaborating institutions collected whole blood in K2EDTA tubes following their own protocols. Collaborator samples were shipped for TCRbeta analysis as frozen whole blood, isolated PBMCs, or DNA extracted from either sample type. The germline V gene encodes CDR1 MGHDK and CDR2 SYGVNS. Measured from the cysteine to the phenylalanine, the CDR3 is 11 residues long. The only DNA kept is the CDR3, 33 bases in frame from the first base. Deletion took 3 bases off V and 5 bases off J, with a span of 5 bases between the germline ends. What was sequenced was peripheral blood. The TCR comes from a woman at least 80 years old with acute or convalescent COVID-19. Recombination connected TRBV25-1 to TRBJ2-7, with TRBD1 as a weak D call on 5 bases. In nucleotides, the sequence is TGTGCCAGCAGTGACAGGGACGAGCAGTACTTC. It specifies CASSDRDEQYF.